This T cell receptor (beta chain) is from a study of cytomegalovirus exposure and HLA in healthy donors. Donors were drawn from the approximately 120-subject validation cohort, separate from the approximately 670-subject first cohort. The CDR3 is 15 residues long. V lost 4 bases and J lost 0, with 10 bases in between. CDR1 and CDR2 (germline): MNHEY, SVGAGI. Here immunoSEQ multiplex PCR was the method, and the copy in TCRdb shows in-frame clones only, minus some. The sample has approximately 88,000 clones; around 96% are singletons. The chain recombines TRBV6-5 with TRBJ2-1, with no clear D. Source material: PBMCs. The TCR originated in a woman between 18 and 29 years old in good health and CMV-seronegative. CDR3 nucleotide sequence: TGTGCCAGCAGTTTGACTGCCAGCTCCTACAATGAGCAGTTCTTC. Amino acid sequence: CASSLTASSYNEQFF.